Following are 18 T cell receptor beta chains from one sample sequenced in a study of CD8+CD57+ T cells in acquired aplastic anemia. Using genomic DNA as the template, TCR beta VDJ and CDR3 profiling was carried out. MiXCR was run by TCRdb on the reads, yielding one entry per CDR3 protein. The sample contains roughly 200,000 distinct CDR3 sequences, roughly 55% of which appear only once. The specimen was sorted CD4+, CD8+, or CD8+CD57+ T cells (not recorded which) from PBMCs. The receptors were sampled from a human donor in good health.

The rearrangement joins TRBV7-9 to TRBJ2-7, with no clear D. V lost 1 base to trimming and J lost 3 bases, with 13 bases between them. Germline V gene data show CDR1 as SEHNR and CDR2 as FQNEAQ (reference sequence). The CDR3 runs 15 residues. CDR3 sequence (DNA): TGTGCCAGCAGCTTAGAACTGAAACCATACTACGAGCAGTACTTC. It codes for CASSLELKPYYEQYF.

This chain joins TRBV5-1 and TRBJ2-7, with TRBD2 identical over 11 bases. Germline CDR1 and CDR2: SGHRS and YFSETQ. This CDR3 has 15 amino acids. V dropped 2 bases and J dropped 6; count of bases not matched to a gene: 7. The CDR3 DNA sequence: TGCGCCAGCAGCTTAGACCTAGCGGGAGGAAGCGAGCAGTACTTC. Its translation is CASSLDLAGGSEQYF.

This clonotype was seen ten or more times. The chain recombines TRBV4-3 with TRBJ2-7, with unresolved D. CDR3 length equals 15 residues. Germline V CDR1 and CDR2: LGHNA, YSLEER. The V end lost 4 bases, the J end lost 3 bases, and 16 bases lay between the germline ends. In DNA, the CDR3 is TGCGCCAGCAGCCCTACCCCCTCCAGCAGCTACGAGCAGTACTTC. Translation gives CASSPTPSSSYEQYF.

The chain combines TRBV19 with TRBJ2-7, with 8 bases fitting TRBD1. CDR3 length: 14 residues. Germline CDR1 is LNHDA and CDR2 is SQIVND (reference sequence). Germline trimming cut 7 bases from V and 2 bases from J; bases unmatched to any gene: 7. The CDR3 nucleotides read TGTGCCAGTACCCCGACAGGGGTGCCCTACGAGCAGTACTTC. Amino acid sequence: CASTPTGVPYEQYF.

This clonotype occurred a few times. V usage is TRBV7-8 and J usage is TRBJ1-6; TRBD1 is a possible D gene (5 bases). Germline-derived CDR1 and CDR2 are SGHVS and FQNEAQ. Trimming shortened V by 0 bases and J by 7 bases, and 10 bases separated the two germline ends. The CDR3 loop spans 15 amino acids. CDR3 sequence: CASSLAGTTNSPLHF. DNA of the CDR3: TGTGCCAGCAGCTTAGCCGGGACTACCAATTCACCCCTCCACTTT.

The V and J genes are TRBV28 and TRBJ2-5; 12 positions match TRBD1. The germline V gene has CDR1 MDHEN and CDR2 SYDVKM. The V and J ends lost 4 bases and 5 bases, in that order; junction bases with no gene match: 5. The CDR3 covers 15 residues. CDR3 amino acids: CASSSRDRGLETQYF. CDR3 in DNA: TGTGCCAGCAGTTCCCGGGACAGGGGGCTTGAGACCCAGTACTTC.

A single count supports this clonotype. This chain joins TRBV19 and TRBJ2-7; D perhaps matches TRBD1 (6 bases). The ends were cut back, 4 bases at V and 4 bases at J, with 14 bases in the middle. Germline lookup yields CDR1 LNHDA and CDR2 SQIVND (reference sequence). The CDR3 spans 14 residues. The CDR3 DNA is TGTGCCAGTAGTAGCGCCGGGACAAAATACGAGCAGTACTTC. Translation gives CASSSAGTKYEQYF.

The gene calls are TRBV27 and TRBJ1-2; D call uncertain. V dropped 10 bases and J dropped 0 bases, with 12 bases sitting between them. Germline CDR1 MNHEY, CDR2 SMNVEV (reference sequence). The CDR3 spans 13 residues. Here the CDR3 DNA reads TGTGCCATCATGAGCACCGCTAACTATGGCTACACCTTC. This gives the protein CAIMSTANYGYTF.

This rearrangement joins TRBV10-2 to TRBJ1-2, with TRBD1 matching over 9 bases. V gave up 6 bases and J gave up 4 bases; unmatched junction bases: 3. The CDR3 consists of 13 residues. From germline, CDR1 is WSHSY and CDR2 SAAADI. The DNA for the CDR3 is TGCGCCAGCAGCACGACAGGGGGCTATGGCTACACCTTC. Protein: CASSTTGGYGYTF.

This clonotype appeared a few times. J is TRBJ1-6 and V is TRBV5-6; maybe TRBD1 (6 bases). CDR3 length: 13 amino acids. Per germline, CDR1 SGHDT and CDR2 YYEEEE. Trimming left V 4 bases short and J 10 bases short, with 12 bases between. CDR3 sequence (DNA): TGTGCCAGCAGCAACAGGGTAAGATCACCCCTCCACTTT. This sequence encodes CASSNRVRSPLHF.

This clonotype was seen only a few times. The CDR3 DNA follows: TGCAGTGCTATGGCGGGAAGTTACGAGCAGTACTTC. Its protein is CSAMAGSYEQYF. The V call is TRBV20-1, the J call TRBJ2-7; D possibly corresponds to TRBD2 (6 bases). The V end was cut by 4 bases, the J end by 4 bases, with 11 bases between. Germline V lookup: CDR1 DFQATT, CDR2 SNEGSKA (reference sequence). The CDR3 is made up of 12 amino acids.

The chain carries TRBV27 and TRBJ2-1, with 7 positions matching TRBD2. The CDR3 is 15 residues long. The junction had 2 bases not matched to a gene; V was cut back by 0 bases and J by 3 bases. Germline values: CDR1 MNHEY, CDR2 SMNVEV (reference sequence). Written as DNA, the CDR3 is TGTGCCAGCAGTTTATCGGCTAGCGGCTACAATGAGCAGTTCTTC. Its protein is CASSLSASGYNEQFF.

This clonotype appeared many times. The chain carries TRBV4-1 and TRBJ2-1; TRBD2 matches at 8 bases. V trimming: 1 base; J trimming: 5 bases; junction bases outside the gene matches: 4. CDR1 is MGHRA, CDR2 YSYEKL, per germline. This CDR3 is built from 15 residues. DNA of the CDR3: TGCGCCAGCAGCCAAGTGAGCGGGAGCAACAATGAGCAGTTCTTC. Translated: CASSQVSGSNNEQFF.

The V gene is TRBV7-3, the J gene TRBJ1-2; no clear D gene. There are 14 residues in the CDR3. Germline-derived CDR1 and CDR2 are SGHTA and FQGTGA. Trimming shortened V by 2 bases and J by 4 bases, and 11 bases separated the two germline ends. The CDR3 sequence: CASSLVSDFYGYTF. CDR3 bases: TGTGCCAGCAGCTTAGTTTCCGATTTCTATGGCTACACCTTC.

V is TRBV25-1 and J is TRBJ1-2; 9 bases map to TRBD1. With 8 bases clipped from V and 7 bases from J, the junction kept 11 bases outside the gene matches. CDR1 is MGHDK and CDR2 is SYGVNS in the germline V gene. The CDR3 sequence is 14 residues long. The CDR3 reads CASFRQGEMGGYTF. CDR3 bases: TGTGCCAGCTTCAGACAGGGGGAGATGGGTGGCTACACCTTC.

In the case of this clonotype: A much larger clone lies a single base off, so this may be a read error. The V and J genes are TRBV5-8 and TRBJ1-1; 10 nucleotides agree with TRBD1. The trim removed 5 bases at V and 4 bases at J, leaving 11 bases unmatched. CDR1 and CDR2 from the germline V gene are SGHTS and YDEGEE. The CDR3 runs 16 residues. CDR3 in DNA: TGTGCCAGCAGGGGCGGACAGGGGGGATTGACCACTGAAGCTTTCTTT. Amino acids: CASRGGQGGLTTEAFF.

This clonotype came up once. J is TRBJ2-2 and V is TRBV7-8; the match to TRBD2 covers 8 bases. Germline CDR1 and CDR2: SGHVS and FQNEAQ. Trimming cost V 0 bases and J 0 bases; bases outside gene matches: 9. This CDR3 has 19 residues. In DNA, the CDR3 is TGTGCCAGCAGCTTAGCCGCCGGGGGTAGCGGGGCGAACACCGGGGAGCTGTTTTTT. Amino acid sequence: CASSLAAGGSGANTGELFF.

This chain uses TRBV5-6 with TRBJ2-2; no reliable D call. The V gene lost 0 bases and the J gene lost 5 bases, with 11 bases spanning the gap. Germline V gene sequence: CDR1 SGHDT, CDR2 YYEEEE. There are 15 residues in the CDR3. CDR3 amino acids: CASSLVLTGTGELFF. The CDR3 DNA reads TGTGCCAGCAGCTTGGTGCTCACTGGTACCGGGGAGCTGTTTTTT.